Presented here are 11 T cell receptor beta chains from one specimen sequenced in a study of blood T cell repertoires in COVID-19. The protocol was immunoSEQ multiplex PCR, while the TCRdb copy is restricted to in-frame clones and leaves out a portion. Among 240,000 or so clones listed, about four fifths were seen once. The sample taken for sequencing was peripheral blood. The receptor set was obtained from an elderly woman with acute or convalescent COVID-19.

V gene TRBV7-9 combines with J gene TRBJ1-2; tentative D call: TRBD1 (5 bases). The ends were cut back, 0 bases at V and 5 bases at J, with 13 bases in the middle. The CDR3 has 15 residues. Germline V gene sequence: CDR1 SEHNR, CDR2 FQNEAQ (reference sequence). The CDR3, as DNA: TGTGCCAGCAGCTTAGCGCTAACGCAGGGTTATGGCTACACCTTC. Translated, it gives CASSLALTQGYGYTF. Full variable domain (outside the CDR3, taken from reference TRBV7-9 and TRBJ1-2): DTGVSQNPRHKITKRGQNVTFRCDPISEHNRLYWYRQTLGQGPEFLTYFQNEAQLEKSRLLSDRFSAERPKGSFSTLEIQRTEQGDSAMYLCASSLALTQGYGYTFGSGTRLTVV.

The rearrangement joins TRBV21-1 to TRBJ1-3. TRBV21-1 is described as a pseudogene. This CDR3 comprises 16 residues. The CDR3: CASSKDEEGTGNTIYF. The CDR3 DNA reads TGTGCCAGCAGCAAAGATGAGGAGGGCACTGGAAACACCATATATTTT.

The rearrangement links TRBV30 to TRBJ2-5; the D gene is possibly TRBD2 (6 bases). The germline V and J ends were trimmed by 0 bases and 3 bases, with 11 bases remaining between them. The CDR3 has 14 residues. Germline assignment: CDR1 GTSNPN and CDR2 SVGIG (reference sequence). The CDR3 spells CAWSVRRGKETQYF. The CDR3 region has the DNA TGTGCCTGGAGTGTACGCCGGGGGAAAGAGACCCAGTACTTC.

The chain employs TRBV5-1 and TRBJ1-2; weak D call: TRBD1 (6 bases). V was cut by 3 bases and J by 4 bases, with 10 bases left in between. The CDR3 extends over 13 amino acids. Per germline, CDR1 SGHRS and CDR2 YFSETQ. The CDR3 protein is CASSSDRTYGYTF. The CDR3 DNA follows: TGCGCCAGCAGCTCAGACAGGACCTATGGCTACACCTTC.

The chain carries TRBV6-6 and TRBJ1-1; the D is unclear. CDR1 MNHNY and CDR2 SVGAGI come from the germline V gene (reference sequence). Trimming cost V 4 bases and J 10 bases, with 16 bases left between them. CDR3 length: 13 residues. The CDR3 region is CASSSHEGGGAFF. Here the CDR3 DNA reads TGTGCCAGCAGTTCCCACGAGGGCGGTGGAGCTTTCTTT.

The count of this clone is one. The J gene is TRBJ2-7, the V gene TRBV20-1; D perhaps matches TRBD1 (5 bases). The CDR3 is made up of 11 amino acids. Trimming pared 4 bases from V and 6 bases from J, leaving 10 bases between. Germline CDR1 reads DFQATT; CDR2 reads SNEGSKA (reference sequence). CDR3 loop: CSATVQVEQYF. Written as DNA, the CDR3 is TGCAGTGCTACCGTACAGGTCGAGCAGTACTTC.

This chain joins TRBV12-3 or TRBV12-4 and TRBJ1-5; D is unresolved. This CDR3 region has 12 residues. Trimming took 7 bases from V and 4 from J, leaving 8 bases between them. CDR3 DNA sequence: TGTGCCAGCACGGAGTCGAATCAGCCCCAGCATTTT. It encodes CASTESNQPQHF.

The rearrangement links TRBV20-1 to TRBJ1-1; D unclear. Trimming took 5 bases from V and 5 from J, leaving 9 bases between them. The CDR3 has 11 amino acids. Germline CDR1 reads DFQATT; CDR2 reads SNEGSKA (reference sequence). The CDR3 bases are TGCAGTGCTGAGCGACTGACTGAAGCTTTCTTT. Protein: CSAERLTEAFF.

The chain's CDR3 is CASSHGQGRSYNEQFF. CDR3 sequence (DNA): TGTGCCAGCAGCCACGGACAGGGGCGCTCCTACAATGAGCAGTTCTTC. This rearrangement joins TRBV3-1 (or the pseudogene TRBV3-2) to TRBJ2-1, with 9 bases that match TRBD1. CDR3 length equals 16 residues. J gave up 0 bases and V 3 bases, and 3 bases lay outside the gene matches. Germline V gene sequence: CDR1 LGHDT, CDR2 YNNKEL (reference sequence).

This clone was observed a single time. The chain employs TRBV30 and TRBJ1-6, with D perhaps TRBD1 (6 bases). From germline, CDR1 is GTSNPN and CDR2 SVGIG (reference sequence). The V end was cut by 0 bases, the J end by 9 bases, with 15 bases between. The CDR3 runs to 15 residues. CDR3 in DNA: TGTGCCTGGAGTGTAAGGGGTGGCAGGGGTTCACCCCTCCACTTT. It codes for CAWSVRGGRGSPLHF. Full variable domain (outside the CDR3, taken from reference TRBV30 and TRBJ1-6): SQTIHQWPATLVQPVGSPLSLECTVEGTSNPNLYWYRQAAGRGLQLLFYSVGIGQISSEVPQNLSASRPQDRQFILSSKKLLLSDSGFYLCAWSVRGGRGSPLHFGNGTRLTVT.

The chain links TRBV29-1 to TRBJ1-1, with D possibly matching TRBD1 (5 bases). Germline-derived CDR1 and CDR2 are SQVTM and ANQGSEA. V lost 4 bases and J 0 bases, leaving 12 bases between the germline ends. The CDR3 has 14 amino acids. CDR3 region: CSVGRQSMNTEAFF. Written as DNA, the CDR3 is TGCAGCGTTGGAAGACAGTCCATGAACACTGAAGCTTTCTTT. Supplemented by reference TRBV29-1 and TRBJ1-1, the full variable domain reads SAVISQKPSRDICQRGTSLTIQCQVDSQVTMMFWYRQQPGQSLTLIATANQGSEATYESGFVIDKFPISRPNLTFSTLTVSNMSPEDSSIYLCSVGRQSMNTEAFFGQGTRLTVV.